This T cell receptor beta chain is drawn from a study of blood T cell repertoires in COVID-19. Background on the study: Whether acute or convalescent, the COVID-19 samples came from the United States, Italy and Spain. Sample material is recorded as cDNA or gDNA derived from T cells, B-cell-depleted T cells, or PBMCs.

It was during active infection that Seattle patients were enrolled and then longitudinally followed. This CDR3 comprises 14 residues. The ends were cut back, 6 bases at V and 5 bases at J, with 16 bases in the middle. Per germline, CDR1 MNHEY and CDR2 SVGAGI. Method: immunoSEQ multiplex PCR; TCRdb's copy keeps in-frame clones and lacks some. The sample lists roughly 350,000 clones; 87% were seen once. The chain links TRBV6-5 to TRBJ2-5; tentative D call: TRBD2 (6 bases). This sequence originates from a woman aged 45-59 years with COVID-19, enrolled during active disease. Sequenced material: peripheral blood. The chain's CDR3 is CASSSPGARETQYF. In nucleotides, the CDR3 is TGTGCCAGCAGCTCGCCGGGAGCGAGGGAGACCCAGTACTTC.